This entry lists 18 T cell receptor beta chains sequenced from one sample in a study of blood T cell repertoires in COVID-19. The data were produced by immunoSEQ multiplex PCR, yet TCRdb's version contains in-frame clones alone and is incomplete. The top ten clones hold 2% to 3% of a sample with over 200,000 clones, 75% to 95% of them seen once. What was sequenced was peripheral blood. All receptors derive from a person under 35 with COVID-19, enrolled during active disease.

The rearrangement links TRBV2 to TRBJ1-2, with D unclear. Germline-derived CDR1 and CDR2 are SNHLY and FYNNEI. V was clipped by 4 bases and J by 2 bases, with 5 bases between them. The CDR3 spans 12 residues. This CDR3 is CASSVQNYGYTF. The CDR3 region has the DNA TGTGCCAGCAGTGTTCAGAACTATGGCTACACCTTC. Supplemented by reference TRBV2 and TRBJ1-2, the full variable domain reads EPEVTQTPSHQVTQMGQEVILRCVPISNHLYFYWYRQILGQKVEFLVSFYNNEISEKSEIFDDQFSVERPDGSNFTLKIRSTKLEDSAMYFCASSVQNYGYTFGSGTRLTVV.

The V gene is TRBV19, the J gene TRBJ2-7; 7 nucleotides align to TRBD1. Germline V gene sequence: CDR1 LNHDA, CDR2 SQIVND (reference sequence). CDR3 size: 13 residues. V dropped 3 bases and J dropped 3; count of bases not matched to a gene: 2. The CDR3 DNA is TGTGCCAGTAGTATCGACAGGGACTACGAGCAGTACTTC. The encoded protein is CASSIDRDYEQYF.

The genes are TRBV4-2 and TRBJ2-5; a possible D gene is TRBD2 (5 bases). This CDR3 is built from 13 residues. Deletions cut 3 bases from V and 5 bases from J, with 10 bases between. Germline V gene sequence: CDR1 LGHNA, CDR2 YNFKEQ. The DNA of the CDR3 is TGTGCCAGCAGCCAGGCGGGTGGGGAGACCCAGTACTTC. Translation gives CASSQAGGETQYF.

The gene calls are TRBV7-2 and TRBJ2-3; D remains ambiguous. Between the trimmed V and J ends, which lost 4 bases and 2 bases, there was a span of 4 bases. This CDR3 is 12 amino acids long. Germline CDR1 SGHTA, CDR2 FQGNSA. CDR3 bases: TGTGCCAGCAGCTCCTACACAGATACGCAGTATTTT. It translates to CASSSYTDTQYF.

The chain employs TRBV28 and TRBJ1-5; D is uncertain. There are 17 residues in the CDR3. The germline gives CDR1 MDHEN, CDR2 SYDVKM. Between the trimmed V and J ends, which lost 5 bases and 0 bases, there was a span of 17 bases. In DNA form, the CDR3 reads TGTGCCAGCAGTCCTACTAGACTGGATTATAGCAATCAGCCCCAGCATTTT. Amino acids: CASSPTRLDYSNQPQHF.

The rearrangement links TRBV28 to TRBJ1-1, with D possibly being TRBD1 (5 bases). The CDR3 is 12 residues long. Germline lookup yields CDR1 MDHEN and CDR2 SYDVKM. V lost 5 bases and J 8 bases, leaving 12 bases between the germline ends. The CDR3 bases are TGTGCCAGCAGTACCCGACAGTTAGAAGCTTTCTTT. Residues: CASSTRQLEAFF.

The V and J genes are TRBV6-5 and TRBJ2-7; D perhaps matches TRBD2 (5 bases). The CDR3 covers 13 residues. Germline CDR1 and CDR2: MNHEY and SVGAGI. V lost 0 bases and J lost 6, with 9 bases in between. CDR3 sequence reads: CASSYSVGVEQYF. The CDR3 bases are TGTGCCAGCAGTTACTCGGTCGGGGTCGAGCAGTACTTC.

J is TRBJ2-3 and V is TRBV5-1, with 8 bases matching TRBD2. Trimming removed 4 bases from V and 2 bases from J; junction bases left unmatched: 6. Germline CDR1 is SGHRS and CDR2 is YFSETQ. The CDR3 sequence is 15 residues long. CDR3 bases: TGCGCCAGCAGCCTAGCGGGCATAACCACAGATACGCAGTATTTT. Residues: CASSLAGITTDTQYF.

This clone was counted once. The chain employs TRBV15 and TRBJ1-6, with 9 bases identical to TRBD1. The CDR3 has 14 amino acids. Germline CDR1 is LNHNV and CDR2 is YYDKDF (reference sequence). Trimming at V came to 5 bases and at J to 9 bases, leaving 5 bases not matched to a gene. The CDR3 DNA reads TGTGCCACCAGCGGGGGGACAGGGAGTTCACCCCTCCACTTT. Protein: CATSGGTGSSPLHF.

The chain uses TRBV6-5 and TRBJ1-4, with 9 nucleotides matching TRBD1. Looked up from germline, CDR1 is MNHEY and CDR2 is SVGAGI. The CDR3 is made up of 15 amino acids. J lost 7 bases, V lost 6 bases, and 9 bases had no gene match. The CDR3 sequence: CASSQTGGLGEKLFF. CDR3 in DNA: TGTGCCAGCAGCCAGACAGGGGGGCTAGGTGAAAAACTGTTTTTT.

This chain joins TRBV5-4 and TRBJ2-6; D is perhaps TRBD1 (5 bases). Germline-derived CDR1 and CDR2 are SGHNT and YYREEE (reference sequence). V lost 0 bases and J lost 4, with 14 bases in between. The CDR3 spans 17 residues. The CDR3 nucleotides read TGTGCCAGCAGCTTGGCCTCGGTGGGGCCCGGGGCCAACGTCCTGACTTTC. Translation: CASSLASVGPGANVLTF.

This sequence joins TRBV27 and TRBJ1-1; D is undetermined. V was pared by 5 bases and J by 4 bases, with 11 bases between. The length of the CDR3 is 13 residues. The germline gives CDR1 MNHEY, CDR2 SMNVEV (reference sequence). The CDR3 nucleotides are TGTGCCAGCAGTACCGGCGGCGTCACTGAAGCTTTCTTT. Translating it yields CASSTGGVTEAFF.

The chain is built from TRBV5-4 and TRBJ2-3; 9 nucleotides agree with TRBD2. The length of the CDR3 is 16 residues. With 3 bases clipped from V and 6 bases from J, the junction kept 11 bases outside the gene matches. From germline, CDR1 is SGHNT and CDR2 YYREEE (reference sequence). CDR3 residues: CASSSRLAADRDTQYF. CDR3 nucleotides: TGTGCCAGCAGCTCGAGACTAGCGGCCGATAGGGATACGCAGTATTTT.

The CDR3 nucleotides are TGTGCCACCAGTGATGCCGGGACAGGCACCTATGGCTACACCTTC. Translation gives CATSDAGTGTYGYTF. V gene TRBV24-1 combines with J gene TRBJ1-2; 8 bases map to TRBD1. CDR3 size: 15 residues. Germline assignment: CDR1 KGHDR and CDR2 SFDVKD. Trimming at V came to 3 bases and at J to 4 bases, leaving 6 bases not matched to a gene.

The genes are TRBV27 and TRBJ1-2; 9 bases map to TRBD1. The CDR3 extends over 13 amino acids. Trimming cost V 6 bases and J 4 bases; bases outside gene matches: 3. Per the germline V gene, CDR1 is MNHEY and CDR2 is SMNVEV (reference sequence). In nucleotides, the CDR3 is TGTGCCAGCAGCGGGACAGGGCCCTATGGCTACACCTTC. Its translation is CASSGTGPYGYTF.

For the CDR3, the DNA is TGTGCCAGCAGGCCTAGCGGGCACTCCTACAATGAGCAGTTCTTC. It codes for CASRPSGHSYNEQFF. The V gene is TRBV27, the J gene TRBJ2-1; 8 bases fit TRBD2. Germline V gene sequence: CDR1 MNHEY, CDR2 SMNVEV (reference sequence). V gave up 6 bases and J gave up 0 bases; unmatched junction bases: 4. The CDR3 extends over 15 amino acids.

The gene calls are TRBV3-1 (or the pseudogene TRBV3-2) and TRBJ1-5; the D gene is possibly TRBD1 (6 bases). The CDR3 consists of 14 residues. V dropped 2 bases and J dropped 3 bases, with 8 bases sitting between them. From germline, CDR1 is LGHDT and CDR2 YNNKEL (reference sequence). The CDR3 coding sequence is TGTGCCAGCAGCCAAACAGGGTTCAATCAGCCCCAGCATTTT. Its translation: CASSQTGFNQPQHF.

This sequence joins TRBV23-1 and TRBJ1-2; D not resolved. TRBV23-1 is an ORF, with its function uncertain. Trimming left V 5 bases short and J 3 bases short, with 28 bases between. The CDR3 runs to 19 residues. CDR3 DNA: TGCGCCAGCAGTGAAAGGTTTGTTTCACACTATGGTCCCTACTATGGCTACACCTTC. This sequence encodes CASSERFVSHYGPYYGYTF.